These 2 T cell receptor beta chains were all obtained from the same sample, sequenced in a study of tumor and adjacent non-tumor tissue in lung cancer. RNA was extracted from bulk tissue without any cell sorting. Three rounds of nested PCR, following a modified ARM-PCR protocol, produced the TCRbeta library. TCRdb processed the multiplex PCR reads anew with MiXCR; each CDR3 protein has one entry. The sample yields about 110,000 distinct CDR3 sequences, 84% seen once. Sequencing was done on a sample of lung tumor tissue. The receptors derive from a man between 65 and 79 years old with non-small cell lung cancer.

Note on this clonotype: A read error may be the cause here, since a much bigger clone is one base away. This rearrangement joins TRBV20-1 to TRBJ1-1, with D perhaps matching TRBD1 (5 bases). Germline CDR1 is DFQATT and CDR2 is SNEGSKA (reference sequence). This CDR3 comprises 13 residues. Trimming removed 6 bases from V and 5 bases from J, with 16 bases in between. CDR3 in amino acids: CSASPRAGTEAFF. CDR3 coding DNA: TGCAGTGCCAGCCCCAGGGCAGGTACTGAAGCTTTCTTT.

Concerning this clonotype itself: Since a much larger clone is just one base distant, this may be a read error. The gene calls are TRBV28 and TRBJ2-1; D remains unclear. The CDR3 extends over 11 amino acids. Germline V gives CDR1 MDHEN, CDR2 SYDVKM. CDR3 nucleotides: TGTACCAGCAGTTCTTACAATGAGCAGTTCTTC. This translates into CTSSSYNEQFF.